These 28 T cell receptor beta chains were all obtained from the same sample, sequenced in a study of Ad26.COV2.S vaccination and SARS-CoV-2 variants. Specified treatment: around 19 received Ad26.COV2.S at low or high dose, single or two shots; roughly 5 received placebo; per-sample allocation not given. The investigators took samples on day 63 after the first vaccine or placebo injection. Profiling relied on immunoSEQ multiplex PCR, and the TCRdb table lists in-frame clones only, not all of them. The profile covers about 280,000 clones, with 87% appearing a single time and 2.5% to 3.5% taken by the ten largest. Material: peripheral blood, obtained in a trial of Ad26.COV2.S vaccine versus placebo. The receptors come from a person aged 18-60 years who received the Ad26.COV2.S COVID-19 vaccine or a placebo.

This sequence joins TRBV4-2 and TRBJ2-1, with D uncertain. The CDR3 sequence is 14 residues long. Deletions cut 0 bases from V and 4 bases from J, with 7 bases between. Per germline, CDR1 LGHNA and CDR2 YNFKEQ. For the CDR3, the DNA is TGTGCCAGCAGCCAAGAAGGGATATACAATGAGCAGTTCTTC. Translated, it gives CASSQEGIYNEQFF.

The genes are TRBV5-1 and TRBJ1-6; D call uncertain. Trimming pared 0 bases from V and 1 base from J, leaving 8 bases between. There are 16 residues in the CDR3. From germline, CDR1 is SGHRS and CDR2 YFSETQ. CDR3 region: CASSLDLRSYNSPLHF. Written as DNA, the CDR3 is TGCGCCAGCAGCTTGGACCTCAGGTCCTATAATTCACCCCTCCACTTT.

This chain connects TRBV3-1 (or the pseudogene TRBV3-2) to TRBJ1-1; D possibly corresponds to TRBD1 (6 bases). Trimming shortened V by 2 bases and J by 3 bases, and 16 bases separated the two germline ends. The germline gives CDR1 LGHDT, CDR2 YNNKEL (reference sequence). The CDR3 length is 16 residues. CDR3 amino acids: CASSQWGGARDTEAFF. CDR3 in DNA: TGTGCCAGCAGCCAATGGGGGGGCGCGAGGGACACTGAAGCTTTCTTT.

The J gene is TRBJ2-4, the V gene TRBV2; 8 bases match TRBD1. Germline values: CDR1 SNHLY, CDR2 FYNNEI. The CDR3 extends over 21 amino acids. J was trimmed by 0 bases and V by 0 bases; bases with no gene match: 16. This CDR3 reads CASSEARTGSITRLAKNIQYF. DNA of the CDR3: TGTGCCAGCAGTGAAGCTCGGACAGGGTCGATCACCCGACTAGCCAAAAACATTCAGTACTTC.

This rearrangement joins TRBV12-5 to TRBJ2-7; possible D gene TRBD2, 6 bases. The V end lost 0 bases, the J end lost 0 bases, and 15 bases lay between the germline ends. The V gene's germline CDR1 is LGHNT and CDR2 FRNRAP. The CDR3 contains 17 residues. This CDR3 is CASGLVRMGRSSYEQYF. The CDR3 DNA reads TGTGCTAGTGGTTTGGTACGAATGGGGAGGAGCTCCTACGAGCAGTACTTC.

As concerns this clone: Other DNA sequences in the sample encode the same CDR3. This rearrangement joins TRBV18 to TRBJ2-5, with no clear D. The V gene lost 3 bases and the J gene lost 1 base, with 3 bases spanning the gap. The germline V gene encodes CDR1 KGHSH and CDR2 LQKENI. This CDR3 has 12 amino acids. CDR3 in amino acids: CASSPSQETQYF. The CDR3 DNA reads TGTGCCAGCTCACCCTCCCAAGAGACCCAGTACTTC.

The chain uses TRBV7-9 and TRBJ2-3; D is unresolved. Germline CDR1 reads SEHNR; CDR2 reads FQNEAQ (reference sequence). Between the trimmed V and J ends, which lost 1 base and 8 bases, there was a span of 4 bases. This CDR3 is 11 amino acids long. CDR3 amino acids: CASSLGFTQYF. CDR3 in DNA: TGTGCCAGCAGCTTAGGGTTTACGCAGTATTTT.

This sequence joins TRBV27 and TRBJ2-3, with D unresolved. The V and J ends lost 4 bases and 9 bases respectively, with 14 bases between them. The CDR3 contains 13 residues. Looked up from germline, CDR1 is MNHEY and CDR2 is SMNVEV (reference sequence). CDR3 sequence: CASSSSLVETQYF. CDR3 DNA: TGTGCCAGCAGTTCAAGTTTAGTAGAAACGCAGTATTTT.

CDR3 bases: TGTGCCAGTGGGACAGGGGGCTTCAATCAGCCCCAGCATTTT. Protein product: CASGTGGFNQPQHF. The chain joins TRBV27 to TRBJ1-5; 12 bases match TRBD1. This CDR3 region has 14 residues. Germline CDR1 MNHEY, CDR2 SMNVEV (reference sequence). V was pared by 9 bases and J by 3 bases, with 3 bases of the junction left unmatched.

CDR3 in amino acids: CASSFTYRERYEQYF. The CDR3 bases are TGTGCCAGCAGTTTTACGTATAGGGAGCGGTACGAGCAGTACTTC. The chain employs TRBV28 and TRBJ2-7; maybe TRBD2 (5 bases). Trimming took 3 bases from V and 4 from J, leaving 16 bases between them. The CDR3 length is 15 residues. Germline lookup yields CDR1 MDHEN and CDR2 SYDVKM. Full variable domain (missing parts from reference TRBV28 and TRBJ2-7): DVKVTQSSRYLVKRTGEKVFLECVQDMDHENMFWYRQDPGLGLRLIYFSYDVKMKEKGDIPEGYSVSREKKERFSLILESASTNQTSMYLCASSFTYRERYEQYFGPGTRLTVT.

The J gene is TRBJ2-1, the V gene TRBV14, with D uncertain. Per germline, CDR1 SGHDN and CDR2 FVKESK. The ends were cut back, 4 bases at V and 12 bases at J, with 13 bases in the middle. This CDR3 has 12 amino acids. Written as DNA, the CDR3 is TGTGCCAGCAGCCCCAGGCTAGGGCTGCAGTTCTTC. It encodes CASSPRLGLQFF.

In its sample, this clone was seen many times. The V gene is TRBV9, the J gene TRBJ1-1; D not certain. V was shortened by 3 bases and J by 4 bases, with 7 bases between the two germline ends. The CDR3 extends over 12 amino acids. Germline assignment: CDR1 SGDLS and CDR2 YYNGEE. CDR3 residues: CASSGRSTEAFF. CDR3 DNA sequence: TGTGCCAGCAGCGGGAGGAGCACTGAAGCTTTCTTT. The full variable domain, completed using reference TRBV9 and TRBJ1-1, is DSGVTQTPKHLITATGQRVTLRCSPRSGDLSVYWYQQSLDQGLQFLIQYYNGEERAKGNILERFSAQQFPDLHSELNLSSLELGDSALYFCASSGRSTEAFFGQGTRLTVV.

The chain has TRBV7-2 and TRBJ2-1; D possibly matches TRBD1 or TRBD2 (5 bases each). Germline loops: CDR1 SGHTA, CDR2 FQGNSA. The CDR3 is made up of 12 amino acids. Trimming removed 1 base from V and 9 bases from J, with 7 bases in between. The CDR3 sequence: CASSLDGGEQFF. In DNA form, the CDR3 reads TGTGCCAGCAGCTTAGATGGGGGTGAGCAGTTCTTC.

The chain couples TRBV7-2 to TRBJ2-1; D assignment may be TRBD1 or TRBD2 (5 bases each). The CDR3 extends over 14 amino acids. Trimming pared 4 bases from V and 5 bases from J, leaving 12 bases between. CDR1 is SGHTA, CDR2 FQGNSA, per germline. In DNA form, the CDR3 reads TGTGCCAGCAGCTACCGGGACGGGAACAATGAGCAGTTCTTC. Translating it yields CASSYRDGNNEQFF.

The CDR3 is CASSQDLSGEQFF. DNA for the CDR3: TGCGCCAGCAGCCAAGATCTCTCAGGTGAGCAGTTCTTC. This sequence joins TRBV4-3 and TRBJ2-1; no firm D call. V lost 0 bases to trimming and J lost 9 bases, with 9 bases between them. From germline, CDR1 is LGHNA and CDR2 YSLEER. The CDR3 totals 13 residues.

In DNA form, the CDR3 reads TGTGCCAGCAGTCTTCTAGCGGGGGGGCGAGATACGCAGTATTTT. It specifies CASSLLAGGRDTQYF. The genes are TRBV6-5 and TRBJ2-3; TRBD2 matches 12 bases. Trimming at V came to 5 bases and at J to 5 bases, leaving 5 bases not matched to a gene. This CDR3 spans 15 amino acids. Germline CDR1 and CDR2: MNHEY and SVGAGI.

The chain joins TRBV5-1 to TRBJ2-5; the match to TRBD1 covers 8 bases. The CDR3 runs to 15 residues. With V trimmed by 4 bases and J by 5 bases, 10 bases remained unmatched. Germline assignment: CDR1 SGHRS and CDR2 YFSETQ. The CDR3 reads CASSQTTGDWETQYF. The CDR3 DNA is TGCGCCAGCAGCCAAACGACAGGGGATTGGGAGACCCAGTACTTC.

The chain couples TRBV10-3 to TRBJ2-1; 9 bases match TRBD2. Trimming at V came to 8 bases and at J to 2 bases, leaving 4 bases not matched to a gene. Germline lookup yields CDR1 ENHRY and CDR2 SYGVKD. The CDR3 has 14 residues. The DNA of the CDR3 is TGTGCCATCGGGGCGGGGGGGCCCTACAATGAGCAGTTCTTC. Translation gives CAIGAGGPYNEQFF.

The chain recombines TRBV7-2 with TRBJ1-1, with D unresolved. The CDR3 extends over 14 amino acids. V was trimmed by 5 bases and J by 5 bases, leaving 15 bases between them. CDR1 is SGHTA and CDR2 is FQGNSA in the germline V gene. CDR3 amino acids: CASSLDTGRTEAFF. As DNA, the CDR3 is TGTGCCAGCAGCCTAGACACTGGTAGGACTGAAGCTTTCTTT.

The chain combines TRBV10-1 with TRBJ2-7; D gene unclear. Per germline, CDR1 WNHNN and CDR2 SYGVQD (reference sequence). Trimming removed 2 bases from V and 3 bases from J, with 11 bases in between. This CDR3 has 14 amino acids. CDR3 region: CASSEGSGFYEQYF. As DNA, the CDR3 is TGCGCCAGCAGTGAGGGGTCAGGTTTCTACGAGCAGTACTTC.

This clone was recorded once. This rearrangement joins TRBV5-1 to TRBJ1-2, with D maybe TRBD1 (6 bases). Looked up from germline, CDR1 is SGHRS and CDR2 is YFSETQ. Trimming took off 4 bases at V and 6 bases at J, with 16 bases between the two ends. The CDR3 is made up of 14 amino acids. DNA of the CDR3: TGCGCCAGCAGCCCCAGGAGTAGGGGGGATGGCTACACCTTC. Amino acids: CASSPRSRGDGYTF. Together with reference TRBV5-1 and TRBJ1-2, the CDR3 gives the full variable domain: KAGVTQTPRYLIKTRGQQVTLSCSPISGHRSVSWYQQTPGQGLQFLFEYFSETQRNKGNFPGRFSGRQFSNSRSEMNVSTLELGDSALYLCASSPRSRGDGYTFGSGTRLTVV.

This chain connects TRBV5-1 to TRBJ2-2; D is ambiguous. Germline V gene lookup returns CDR1 SGHRS and CDR2 YFSETQ. This CDR3 spans 13 amino acids. V lost 5 bases and J lost 5, with 10 bases in between. CDR3 nucleotide sequence: TGCGCCAGCAGTTCCGGGTTAACCGGGGAGCTGTTTTTT. Amino acids: CASSSGLTGELFF.

CDR3 protein: CASSQSAGGNQPQHF. The CDR3 nucleotides read TGCGCCAGCAGTCAATCGGCAGGGGGCAATCAGCCCCAGCATTTT. V is TRBV23-1 and J is TRBJ1-5; D might be TRBD1 (6 bases). TRBV23-1 counts as an open reading frame of uncertain function. Trimming cost V 0 bases and J 2 bases, with 8 bases left between them. The CDR3 covers 15 residues.

The chain recombines TRBV27 with TRBJ1-2; maybe TRBD1 (5 bases). The CDR3 consists of 13 residues. The V gene's germline CDR1 is MNHEY and CDR2 SMNVEV (reference sequence). The ends were cut back, 2 bases at V and 5 bases at J, with 9 bases in the middle. In DNA form, the CDR3 reads TGTGCCAGCAGTTTACAGGGTTTTTATGGCTACACCTTC. Encoded protein: CASSLQGFYGYTF.

The rearrangement links TRBV15 to TRBJ2-2, with 7 bases fitting TRBD2. Losses at the gene ends were 1 base for V and 4 bases for J; bases not matched to a gene: 9. Germline-derived CDR1 and CDR2 are LNHNV and YYDKDF (reference sequence). The CDR3 has 17 residues. CDR3 amino acids: CATSRAIAGVGTGELFF. CDR3 DNA sequence: TGTGCCACCAGCAGAGCGATAGCGGGCGTCGGCACCGGGGAGCTGTTTTTT.

The genes are TRBV7-9 and TRBJ2-5, with TRBD1 identical over 11 bases. The CDR3 is 15 residues long. Germline V gene sequence: CDR1 SEHNR, CDR2 FQNEAQ (reference sequence). V gave up 5 bases and J gave up 5 bases; unmatched junction bases: 7. In DNA, the CDR3 is TGTGCCAGCAGCGCCGGGACAGGGGGGTTGGAGACCCAGTACTTC. It translates to CASSAGTGGLETQYF.

This chain uses TRBV16 with TRBJ1-5; 7 bases are shared with TRBD1. V lost 2 bases to trimming and J lost 6 bases; unmatched junction nucleotides: 10. CDR3 length: 16 residues. The germline V gene encodes CDR1 KGHSY and CDR2 FQNENV. The DNA of the CDR3 is TGTGCCAGCAGCCAAGCAAACAGGGGCCCCAGTCAGCCCCAGCATTTT. As protein: CASSQANRGPSQPQHF.

V gene TRBV11-2 combines with J gene TRBJ1-2; weak D call: TRBD1 (5 bases). Germline-derived CDR1 and CDR2 are SGHAT and FQNNGV. This CDR3 comprises 14 residues. The V end was cut by 4 bases, the J end by 1 base, with 10 bases between. As DNA, the CDR3 is TGTGCCAGCAGCTCTATCCAGGGTAACTATGGCTACACCTTC. Protein: CASSSIQGNYGYTF.